The 9 T cell receptor beta chains reported below all come from one sample, sequenced in a study of cytotoxic CD8 clonotypes in ibrutinib-treated CLL. Libraries were prepared by immunoSEQ multiplex PCR; TCRdb keeps only in-frame clonotypes and omits some of them. The sample has 20,000 to 25,000 clones; roughly 65% are singletons. Sequencing was performed on PBMCs, taken after 24 months of ibrutinib treatment. These receptors all come from a human donor with chronic lymphocytic leukemia.

A note on this clone: Additional DNA sequences in this sample encode the identical CDR3. CDR3 coding DNA: TGTGCCAGTACCCCGGACAGGGCCAGCAATCAGCCCCAGCATTTT. This translates into CASTPDRASNQPQHF. This chain uses TRBV19 with TRBJ1-5; 8 bases fit TRBD1. Trimming at V came to 7 bases and at J to 1 base, leaving 6 bases not matched to a gene. In germline, CDR1 is LNHDA, CDR2 SQIVND (reference sequence). The CDR3 sequence is 15 residues long.

The rearrangement uses TRBV5-5 and TRBJ2-2, with D possibly being TRBD1 or TRBD2 (5 bases each). Germline CDR1 reads SGHKS; CDR2 reads YYEKEE (reference sequence). V lost 3 bases to trimming and J lost 0 bases, with 9 bases between them. CDR3 length: 15 amino acids. CDR3 in DNA: TGTGCCAGCAGCTGGGACGGTTCGAACACCGGGGAGCTGTTTTTT. Its protein product is CASSWDGSNTGELFF.

This chain links TRBV6-1 with TRBJ2-1; TRBD1 is a possible D gene (5 bases). The CDR3 has 15 amino acids. Trimming took 3 bases from V and 8 from J, leaving 17 bases between them. Germline V CDR1 and CDR2: MNHNS, SASEGT. The CDR3 nucleotides are TGTGCCAGCAGTGATGTTACAAGGGGAAGTCATGAGCAGTTCTTC. Its protein product is CASSDVTRGSHEQFF.

This chain connects TRBV5-1 to TRBJ2-2; TRBD1 is a possible D gene (5 bases). Looked up from germline, CDR1 is SGHRS and CDR2 is YFSETQ. V was trimmed by 0 bases and J by 1 base, leaving 7 bases between them. The CDR3 totals 15 residues. This chain's CDR3 is CASSLGGENTGELFF. CDR3 sequence (DNA): TGCGCCAGCAGCTTGGGGGGCGAGAACACCGGGGAGCTGTTTTTT.

About this clone: Within the sample, other DNA sequences also encode this same CDR3. The chain employs TRBV11-2 and TRBJ1-6, with unresolved D. Germline-derived CDR1 and CDR2 are SGHAT and FQNNGV. CDR3 length equals 15 residues. Trimming left V 0 bases short and J 3 bases short, with 6 bases between. The CDR3 nucleotides read TGTGCCAGCAGCTTAGAGACGGGCTATAATTCACCCCTCCACTTT. Translation gives CASSLETGYNSPLHF.

The chain uses TRBV6-5 and TRBJ1-2, with 7 bases matching TRBD1. This CDR3 comprises 13 residues. V was clipped by 4 bases and J by 6 bases; unmatched bases: 5. Per germline, CDR1 MNHEY and CDR2 SVGAGI. As DNA, the CDR3 is TGTGCCAGCAGTTTAGCAGGGGGGAATGGCTACACCTTC. Translation: CASSLAGGNGYTF.

The chain carries TRBV19 and TRBJ2-7, with 9 nucleotides matching TRBD1. V gave up 5 bases and J gave up 5 bases; unmatched junction bases: 13. Germline V lookup: CDR1 LNHDA, CDR2 SQIVND (reference sequence). The CDR3 contains 16 residues. CDR3 loop: CASSSWGQGFSDEQYF. The CDR3 region has the DNA TGTGCCAGTAGTTCCTGGGGACAGGGCTTTTCCGACGAGCAGTACTTC.

This clone was recorded a few times. This sequence joins TRBV5-5 and TRBJ2-6; 7 bases match TRBD2. The CDR3 consists of 15 residues. Germline V lookup: CDR1 SGHKS, CDR2 YYEKEE (reference sequence). V dropped 4 bases and J dropped 7; count of bases not matched to a gene: 8. CDR3 sequence: CASSPAGSGANVLTF. CDR3 nucleotide sequence: TGTGCCAGCAGCCCAGCGGGGTCGGGAGCCAACGTCCTGACTTTC.

The chain carries TRBV7-9 and TRBJ2-7, with D perhaps given as TRBD1 or TRBD2 (6 bases each). With 3 bases removed from V and 0 bases from J, the gap between germline ends came to 21 bases. The germline CDR1 and CDR2 sequences are SEHNR and FQNEAQ (reference sequence). This CDR3 is 18 amino acids long. The CDR3 sequence is CASSFRDGRGQSSYEQYF. The CDR3, as DNA: TGTGCCAGCAGCTTCAGGGATGGACGGGGGCAAAGCTCCTACGAGCAGTACTTC.